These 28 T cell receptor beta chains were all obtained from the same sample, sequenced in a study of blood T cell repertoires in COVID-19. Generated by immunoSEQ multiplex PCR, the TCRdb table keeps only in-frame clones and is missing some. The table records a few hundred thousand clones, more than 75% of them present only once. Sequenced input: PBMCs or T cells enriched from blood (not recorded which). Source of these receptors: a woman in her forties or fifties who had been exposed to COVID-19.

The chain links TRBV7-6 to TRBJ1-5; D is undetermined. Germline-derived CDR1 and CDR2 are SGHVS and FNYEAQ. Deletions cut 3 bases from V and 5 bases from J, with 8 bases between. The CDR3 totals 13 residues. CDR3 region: CASSFRADQPQHF. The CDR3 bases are TGTGCCAGCAGCTTCCGAGCTGATCAGCCCCAGCATTTT.

The CDR3 spells CASSSGNHPYEQYF. The CDR3 DNA sequence: TGTGCCAGCAGCTCCGGGAACCACCCCTACGAGCAGTACTTC. The chain links TRBV7-8 to TRBJ2-7; D might be TRBD2 (5 bases). The CDR3 contains 14 residues. Deletions cut 4 bases from V and 2 bases from J, with 12 bases between. The V gene's germline CDR1 is SGHVS and CDR2 FQNEAQ.

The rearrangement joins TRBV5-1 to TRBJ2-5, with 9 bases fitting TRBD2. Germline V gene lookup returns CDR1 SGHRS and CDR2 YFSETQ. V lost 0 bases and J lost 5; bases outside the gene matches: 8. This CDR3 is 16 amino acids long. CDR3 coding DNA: TGCGCCAGCAGCTTGGAAGGCGGGGGGGCCTTGGAGACCCAGTACTTC. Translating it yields CASSLEGGGALETQYF.

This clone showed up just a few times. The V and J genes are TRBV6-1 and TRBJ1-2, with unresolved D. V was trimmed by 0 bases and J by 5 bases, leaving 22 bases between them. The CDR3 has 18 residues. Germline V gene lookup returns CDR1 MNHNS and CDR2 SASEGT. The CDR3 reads CASSEARMTPWAYYGYTF. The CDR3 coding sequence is TGTGCCAGCAGTGAAGCCCGCATGACCCCTTGGGCGTATTATGGCTACACCTTC.

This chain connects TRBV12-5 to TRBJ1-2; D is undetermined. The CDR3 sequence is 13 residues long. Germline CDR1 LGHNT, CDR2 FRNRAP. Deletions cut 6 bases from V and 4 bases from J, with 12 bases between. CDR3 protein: CASGSQTTYGYTF. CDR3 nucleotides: TGTGCTAGTGGCTCACAAACCACCTATGGCTACACCTTC.

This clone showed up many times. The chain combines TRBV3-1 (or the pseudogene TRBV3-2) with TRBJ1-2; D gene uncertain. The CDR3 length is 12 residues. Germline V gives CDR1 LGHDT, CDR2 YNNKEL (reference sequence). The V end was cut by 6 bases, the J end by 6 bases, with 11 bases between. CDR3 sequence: CASRRGSDGYTF. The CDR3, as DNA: TGTGCCAGCAGACGCGGATCGGATGGCTACACCTTC.

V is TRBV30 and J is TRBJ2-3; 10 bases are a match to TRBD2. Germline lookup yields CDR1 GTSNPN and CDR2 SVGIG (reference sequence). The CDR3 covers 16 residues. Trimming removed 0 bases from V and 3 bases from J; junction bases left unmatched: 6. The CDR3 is CAWSVGTSGVTDTQYF. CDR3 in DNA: TGTGCCTGGAGTGTAGGTACTAGCGGGGTAACAGATACGCAGTATTTT.

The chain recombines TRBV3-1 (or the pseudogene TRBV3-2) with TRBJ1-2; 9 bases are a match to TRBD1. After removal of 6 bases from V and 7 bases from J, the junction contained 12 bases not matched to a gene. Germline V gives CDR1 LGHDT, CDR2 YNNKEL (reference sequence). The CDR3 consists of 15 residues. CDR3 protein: CASSAGQGTGAGYTF. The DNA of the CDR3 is TGTGCCAGCAGTGCCGGACAGGGGACGGGAGCTGGCTACACCTTC.

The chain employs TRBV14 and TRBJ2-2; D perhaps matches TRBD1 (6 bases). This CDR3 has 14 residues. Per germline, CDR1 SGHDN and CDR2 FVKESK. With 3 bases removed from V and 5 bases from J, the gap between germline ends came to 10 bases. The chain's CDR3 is CASSHGQLTGELFF. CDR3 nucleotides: TGTGCCAGCAGCCATGGACAGCTAACCGGGGAGCTGTTTTTT.

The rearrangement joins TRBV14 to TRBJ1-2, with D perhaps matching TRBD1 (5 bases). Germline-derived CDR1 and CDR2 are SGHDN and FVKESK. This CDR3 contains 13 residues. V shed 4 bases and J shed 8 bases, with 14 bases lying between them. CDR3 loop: CASSPTVRNGYTF. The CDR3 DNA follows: TGTGCCAGCAGCCCGACAGTAAGGAACGGCTACACCTTC.

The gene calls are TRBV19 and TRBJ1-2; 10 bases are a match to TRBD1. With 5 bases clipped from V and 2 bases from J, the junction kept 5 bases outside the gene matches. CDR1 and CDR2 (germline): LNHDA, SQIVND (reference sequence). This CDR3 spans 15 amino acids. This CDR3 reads CASSSDRGRNYGYTF. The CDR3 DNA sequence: TGTGCCAGTAGTTCCGACAGGGGGCGCAACTATGGCTACACCTTC.

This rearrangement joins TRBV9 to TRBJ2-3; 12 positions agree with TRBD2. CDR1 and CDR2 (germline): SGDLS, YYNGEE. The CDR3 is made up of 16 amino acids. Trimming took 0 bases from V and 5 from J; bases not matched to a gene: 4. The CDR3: CASSVGTSGVVDTQYF. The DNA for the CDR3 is TGTGCCAGCAGCGTAGGGACTAGCGGGGTGGTAGATACGCAGTATTTT. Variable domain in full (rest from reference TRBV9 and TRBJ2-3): DSGVTQTPKHLITATGQRVTLRCSPRSGDLSVYWYQQSLDQGLQFLIQYYNGEERAKGNILERFSAQQFPDLHSELNLSSLELGDSALYFCASSVGTSGVVDTQYFGPGTRLTVL.

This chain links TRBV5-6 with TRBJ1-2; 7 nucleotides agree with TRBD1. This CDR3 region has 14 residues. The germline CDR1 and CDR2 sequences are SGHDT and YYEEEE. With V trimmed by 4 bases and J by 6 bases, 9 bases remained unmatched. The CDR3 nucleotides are TGTGCCAGCAGCCCAACAGGGGCCCCTCATGGCTACACCTTC. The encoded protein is CASSPTGAPHGYTF.

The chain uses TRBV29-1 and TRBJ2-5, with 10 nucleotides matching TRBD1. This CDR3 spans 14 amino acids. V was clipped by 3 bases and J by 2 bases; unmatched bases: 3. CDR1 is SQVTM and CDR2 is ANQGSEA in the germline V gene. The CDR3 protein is CSVDRTGGQETQYF. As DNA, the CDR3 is TGCAGCGTTGATAGGACAGGGGGACAAGAGACCCAGTACTTC.

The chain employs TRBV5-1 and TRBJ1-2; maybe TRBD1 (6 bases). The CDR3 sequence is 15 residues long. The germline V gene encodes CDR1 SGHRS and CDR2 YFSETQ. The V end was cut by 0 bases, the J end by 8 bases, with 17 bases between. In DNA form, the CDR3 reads TGCGCCAGCAGCTTGGCCTCTTCGGGGGGCCGGGGCTACACCTTC. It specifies CASSLASSGGRGYTF.

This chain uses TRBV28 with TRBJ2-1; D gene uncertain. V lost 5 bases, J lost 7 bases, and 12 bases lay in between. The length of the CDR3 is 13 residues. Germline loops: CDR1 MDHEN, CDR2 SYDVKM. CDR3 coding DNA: TGTGCCAGCAGTCTCCCCCTTTTAAATGAGCAGTTCTTC. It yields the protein CASSLPLLNEQFF.

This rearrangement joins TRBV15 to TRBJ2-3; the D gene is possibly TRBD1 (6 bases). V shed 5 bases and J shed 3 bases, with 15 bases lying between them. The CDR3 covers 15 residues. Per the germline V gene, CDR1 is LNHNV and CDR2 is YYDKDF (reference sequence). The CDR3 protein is CATSPRAGVTDTQYF. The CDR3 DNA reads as TGTGCCACCAGCCCTCGGGCAGGGGTTACAGATACGCAGTATTTT.

CDR3 amino acids: CASSRSRWGLGMNTEAFF. For the CDR3, the DNA is TGTGCCAGTAGTCGGTCCAGGTGGGGCCTAGGTATGAACACTGAAGCTTTCTTT. This chain connects TRBV19 to TRBJ1-1; a possible D gene is TRBD1 (5 bases). Germline assignment: CDR1 LNHDA and CDR2 SQIVND (reference sequence). The CDR3 totals 18 residues. The germline V and J ends were trimmed by 5 bases and 0 bases, with 22 bases remaining between them.

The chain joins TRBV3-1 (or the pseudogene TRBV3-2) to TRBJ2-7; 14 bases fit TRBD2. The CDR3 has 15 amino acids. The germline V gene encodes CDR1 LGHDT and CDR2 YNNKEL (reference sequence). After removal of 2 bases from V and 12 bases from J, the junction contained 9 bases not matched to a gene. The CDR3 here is CASSQPGLAGGNRYF. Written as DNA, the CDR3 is TGTGCCAGCAGCCAACCTGGACTAGCGGGGGGCAACAGGTACTTC.

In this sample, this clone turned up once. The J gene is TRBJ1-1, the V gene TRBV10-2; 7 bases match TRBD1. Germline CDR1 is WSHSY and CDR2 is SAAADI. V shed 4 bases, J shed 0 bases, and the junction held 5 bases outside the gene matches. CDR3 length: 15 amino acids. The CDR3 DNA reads TGCGCCAGCAGTGTCAGGGGGGCAATGAACACTGAAGCTTTCTTT. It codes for CASSVRGAMNTEAFF.

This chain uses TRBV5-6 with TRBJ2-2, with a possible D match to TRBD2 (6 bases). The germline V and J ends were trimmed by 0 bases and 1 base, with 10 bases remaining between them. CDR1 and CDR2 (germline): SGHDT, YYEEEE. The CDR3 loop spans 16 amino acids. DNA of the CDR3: TGTGCCAGCAGCTTGGGCGGGGTCGGGAACACCGGGGAGCTGTTTTTT. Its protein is CASSLGGVGNTGELFF.

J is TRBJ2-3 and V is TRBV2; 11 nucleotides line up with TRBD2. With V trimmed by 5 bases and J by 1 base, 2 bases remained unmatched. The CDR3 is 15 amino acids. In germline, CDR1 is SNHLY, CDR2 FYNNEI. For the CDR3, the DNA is TGTGCCAGCAGTCTACTAGCGGGGGGCACAGATACGCAGTATTTT. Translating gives CASSLLAGGTDTQYF.

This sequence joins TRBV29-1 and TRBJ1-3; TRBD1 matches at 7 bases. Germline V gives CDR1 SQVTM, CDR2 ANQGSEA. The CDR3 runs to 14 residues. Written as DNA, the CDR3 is TGCAGGACAGGGCTCGAAATCTCTGGAAACACCATATATTTT. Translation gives CRTGLEISGNTIYF.

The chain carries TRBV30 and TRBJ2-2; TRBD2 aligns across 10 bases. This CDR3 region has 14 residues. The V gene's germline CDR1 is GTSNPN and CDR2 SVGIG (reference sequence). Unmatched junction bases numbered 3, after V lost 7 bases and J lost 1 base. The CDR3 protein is CAFQRGGNTGELFF. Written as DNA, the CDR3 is TGTGCCTTCCAGCGGGGGGGGAACACCGGGGAGCTGTTTTTT. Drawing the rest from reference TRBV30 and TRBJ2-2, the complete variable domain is SQTIHQWPATLVQPVGSPLSLECTVEGTSNPNLYWYRQAAGRGLQLLFYSVGIGQISSEVPQNLSASRPQDRQFILSSKKLLLSDSGFYLCAFQRGGNTGELFFGEGSRLTVL.

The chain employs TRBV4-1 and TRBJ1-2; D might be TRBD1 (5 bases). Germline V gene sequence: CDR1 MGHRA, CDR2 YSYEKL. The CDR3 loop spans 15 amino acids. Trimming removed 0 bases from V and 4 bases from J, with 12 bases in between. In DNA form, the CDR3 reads TGCGCCAGCAGCCAAGAGGGAGGACAACTCTATGGCTACACCTTC. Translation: CASSQEGGQLYGYTF.

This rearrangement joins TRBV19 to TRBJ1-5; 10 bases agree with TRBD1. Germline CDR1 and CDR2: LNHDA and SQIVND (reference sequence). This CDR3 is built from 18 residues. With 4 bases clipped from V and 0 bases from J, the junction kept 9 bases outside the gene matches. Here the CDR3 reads CASSKWTGGNPSNQPQHF. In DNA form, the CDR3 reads TGTGCCAGTAGTAAGTGGACAGGGGGGAATCCTAGCAATCAGCCCCAGCATTTT.

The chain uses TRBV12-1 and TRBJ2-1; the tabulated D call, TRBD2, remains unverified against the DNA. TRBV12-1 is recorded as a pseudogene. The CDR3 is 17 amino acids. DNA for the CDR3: TGTGCCAGCAGCTTTGAGATAGTGAATCCCTCCTACAATGAGCAGTTCTTC. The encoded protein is CASSFEIVNPSYNEQFF.

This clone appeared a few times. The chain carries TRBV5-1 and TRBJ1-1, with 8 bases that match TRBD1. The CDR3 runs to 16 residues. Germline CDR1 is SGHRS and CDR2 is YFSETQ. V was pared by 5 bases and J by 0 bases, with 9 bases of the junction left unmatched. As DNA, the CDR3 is TGCGCCAGCAGTGCGGTCCAGGGGGCTATGAACACTGAAGCTTTCTTT. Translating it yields CASSAVQGAMNTEAFF.